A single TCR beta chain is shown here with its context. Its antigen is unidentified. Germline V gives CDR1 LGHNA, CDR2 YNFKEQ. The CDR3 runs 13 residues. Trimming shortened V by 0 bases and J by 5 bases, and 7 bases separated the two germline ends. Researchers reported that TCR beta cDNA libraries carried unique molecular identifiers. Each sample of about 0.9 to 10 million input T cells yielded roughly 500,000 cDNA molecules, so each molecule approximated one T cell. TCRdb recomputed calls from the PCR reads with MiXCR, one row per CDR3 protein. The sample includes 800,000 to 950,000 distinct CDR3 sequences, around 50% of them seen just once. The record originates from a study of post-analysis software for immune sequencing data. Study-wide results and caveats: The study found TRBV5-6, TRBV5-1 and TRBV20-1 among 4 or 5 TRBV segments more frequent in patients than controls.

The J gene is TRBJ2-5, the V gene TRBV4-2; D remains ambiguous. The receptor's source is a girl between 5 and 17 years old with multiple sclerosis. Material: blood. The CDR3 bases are TGTGCCAGCAGCCAAGAGGGTCGGGAGACCCAGTACTTC. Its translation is CASSQEGRETQYF.